A single sample gave rise to the 3 T cell receptor beta chains below, sequenced in a study of blood T cell repertoires in COVID-19. Clones were sequenced by immunoSEQ multiplex PCR, and TCRdb holds only the in-frame ones, with some missing. The sample contains about 300,000 clones, approximately 83% of which appear only once. The source material was peripheral blood. These receptors were taken from a woman aged 45-60 years who had recovered from COVID-19.

This clone was seen only a few times. The chain is built from TRBV28 and TRBJ2-7, with D perhaps TRBD1 (6 bases). The V end lost 1 base, the J end lost 5 bases, and 12 bases lay between the germline ends. Germline V gene lookup returns CDR1 MDHEN and CDR2 SYDVKM. The CDR3 covers 14 residues. The CDR3 region has the DNA TGTGCCAGCAGTTTATTTACAGGGAACAACGAGCAGTACTTC. Translated: CASSLFTGNNEQYF.

The chain joins TRBV7-6 to TRBJ2-1; 8 bases match TRBD2. The CDR3 has 17 residues. V shed 6 bases and J 3 bases; nucleotides not matched to a gene: 13. Germline-derived CDR1 and CDR2 are SGHVS and FNYEAQ. The CDR3 loop is CASSPQGGSGVYNEQFF. In DNA, the CDR3 is TGTGCCAGCAGTCCCCAGGGTGGTAGCGGGGTCTACAATGAGCAGTTCTTC.

The genes are TRBV19 and TRBJ2-3; 7 positions agree with TRBD1. Germline V CDR1 and CDR2: LNHDA, SQIVND (reference sequence). This CDR3 has 14 residues. The ends lost 4 bases at V and 2 bases at J; junction bases unmatched: 3. The CDR3 DNA sequence: TGTGCCAGTAGTAACAGGGGATACACAGATACGCAGTATTTT. It is translated as CASSNRGYTDTQYF.